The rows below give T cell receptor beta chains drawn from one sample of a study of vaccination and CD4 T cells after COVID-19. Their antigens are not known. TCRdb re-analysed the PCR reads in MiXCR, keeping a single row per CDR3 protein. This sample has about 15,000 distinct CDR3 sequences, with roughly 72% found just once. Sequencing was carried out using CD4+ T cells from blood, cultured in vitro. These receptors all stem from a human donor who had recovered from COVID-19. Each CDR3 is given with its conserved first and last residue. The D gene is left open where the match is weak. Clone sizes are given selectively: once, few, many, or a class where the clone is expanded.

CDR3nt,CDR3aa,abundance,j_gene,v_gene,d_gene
TGTGCCAGCAGTTTATCTTTAGGGGTGATTTCACCCCTCCACTTT,CASSLSLGVISPLHF,large,TRBJ1-6,TRBV27,-
TGTGCCACCGGTCTAGCGGGAACAGATACGCAGTATTTT,CATGLAGTDTQYF,-,TRBJ2-3,TRBV24-1,TRBD2
TGTGCCAGCAGCTTAGAGGGGACAGGATGGTTTTTT,CASSLEGTGWFF,-,TRBJ2-2,TRBV7-9,TRBD1
TGTGCCATCAGTGGCGGAGGTGATCAGCCCCAGCATTTT,CAISGGGDQPQHF,-,TRBJ1-5,TRBV10-3,-
TGTGCCAGCAGCTTAGTTACTGGGCAGGATGAAGCTTTCTTT,CASSLVTGQDEAFF,-,TRBJ1-1,TRBV7-2,-
TGTGCCAGCAGTGGCGGACGGTATAGCAATCAGCCCCAGCATTTT,CASSGGRYSNQPQHF,-,TRBJ1-5,TRBV25-1,-
TGTGCCAGCAGTGGTCGGACAGTCCAAGAGACCCAGTACTTC,CASSGRTVQETQYF,-,TRBJ2-5,TRBV28,-
TGTGCCATTCAGCGGGGGGGCGGCTATGGGCAGTTCTTC,CAIQRGGGYGQFF,once,TRBJ2-1,TRBV24-1,TRBD2
TGCGCCAGCAGCCAACCGAAACAGGGTCTTATATCCTATGGCTACACCTTC,CASSQPKQGLISYGYTF,-,TRBJ1-2,TRBV4-1,-
TGTGCCAGCAGCCGGCCGGCGGGAACGGGGGCCAACGTCCTGACTTTC,CASSRPAGTGANVLTF,-,TRBJ2-6,TRBV5-4,-
TGTGCCAGTAAAGGGGACCGCTATGGCTACACCTTC,CASKGDRYGYTF,-,TRBJ1-2,TRBV19,-
TGTGCCACCAGTGAGGCCCCTCATAGCGGGAGTAGGGAGACCCAGTACTTC,CATSEAPHSGSRETQYF,few,TRBJ2-5,TRBV24-1,TRBD2
TGTGCCAGCAGTCGACAGGTCTGGGATTCACCCCTCCACTTT,CASSRQVWDSPLHF,-,TRBJ1-6,TRBV6-1,-
TGTGCCAGCAGTGGTCTAGGGTATAACTATGGCTACACCTTC,CASSGLGYNYGYTF,-,TRBJ1-2,TRBV27,-
TGTGCCAGCAGCTTCGGGGGGGCAGAACAGCCCCAGCATTTT,CASSFGGAEQPQHF,-,TRBJ1-5,TRBV7-8,-
TGTGCCAGCAGTTTTAGTGGAAGACAGTCCTATGGCTACACCTTC,CASSFSGRQSYGYTF,-,TRBJ1-2,TRBV27,-
TGCAGTCCAAGCCTCGGGAAAAACATTCAGTACTTC,CSPSLGKNIQYF,-,TRBJ2-4,TRBV20-1,-
TGTGCCAGCAGCGGACCGGGACAACTACCGAGGCAGTACTTC,CASSGPGQLPRQYF,-,TRBJ2-7,TRBV28,-
TGTGCCAGCAGTGGGATCGGGACAGCGTACGAGCAGTACTTC,CASSGIGTAYEQYF,-,TRBJ2-7,TRBV25-1,TRBD1
TGTGCCAGCAGCTTACTGGGGGAGCCCACCGGGGAGCTGTTTTTT,CASSLLGEPTGELFF,-,TRBJ2-2,TRBV11-3,-
TGTGCCAGCAGTCCCCTTGGTAATGGCTACACCTTC,CASSPLGNGYTF,once,TRBJ1-2,TRBV27,-
TGTGCCAGCAGTCCCTACAGGGGAACTGAAGCTTTCTTT,CASSPYRGTEAFF,-,TRBJ1-1,TRBV7-2,TRBD1
TGTGCCAGCAGCCTTACTTCGACATCTCAAGAGACCCAGTACTTC,CASSLTSTSQETQYF,-,TRBJ2-5,TRBV4-2,-
TGTGCCAGCAGTGTCCCAGGGTCTGGGGCCAACGTCCTGACTTTC,CASSVPGSGANVLTF,-,TRBJ2-6,TRBV25-1,-
TGTGCCAGTAGTGCGGGCACCGCGAGGAATTCACCCCTCCACTTT,CASSAGTARNSPLHF,-,TRBJ1-6,TRBV19,-
TGTGCCAGCAGCCTTTCCGGGACTAGAAGTCTACTCTACGAGCAGTACTTC,CASSLSGTRSLLYEQYF,-,TRBJ2-7,TRBV6-2/TRBV6-3,TRBD2
TGTGCCAGTAGTATCCACGAGACCCAAGAGACCCGGTACTTC,CASSIHETQETRYF,-,TRBJ2-5,TRBV19,-
TGTGCCAGCAGCCCCGGGGGGCTTAGTGTGTACTTC,CASSPGGLSVYF,-,TRBJ2-7,TRBV12-3/TRBV12-4,-
TGTGCCAGCACCCTCATGGTATCCTACGAGCAGTACTTC,CASTLMVSYEQYF,-,TRBJ2-7,TRBV2,-
TGTGCCAGCAGTCGTGAATTAGGCCACAATCAGCCCCAGCATTTT,CASSRELGHNQPQHF,-,TRBJ1-5,TRBV6-2/TRBV6-3,-
TGTGCCACCTCCCTCACTAGCGGGAGGAACAATGAGCAGTTCTTC,CATSLTSGRNNEQFF,-,TRBJ2-1,TRBV24-1,TRBD2
TGTGCCAGCAGCTTCGGGCAGGGTCAACAGCCCCAGCATTTT,CASSFGQGQQPQHF,few,TRBJ1-5,TRBV7-9,-
TGTGCCAGCAGCCGGGACTCGAACACTGAAGCTTTCTTT,CASSRDSNTEAFF,-,TRBJ1-1,TRBV7-9,-
TGTGCCAGCAGTTTATACCTAGGTTCGAAACTGTTTTTT,CASSLYLGSKLFF,-,TRBJ1-4,TRBV28,-
TGTGCCAGCAGTTACACCCAGGGGAACACTGAAGCTTTCTTT,CASSYTQGNTEAFF,-,TRBJ1-1,TRBV6-2/TRBV6-3,-
TGTGCCAGTAGCACCCGGGGGCGGGACTCAGATACGCAGTATTTT,CASSTRGRDSDTQYF,-,TRBJ2-3,TRBV19,-
TGTGCCAGCAGCCAAGAGGACGGCGGGAGCTACGAGCAGTACTTC,CASSQEDGGSYEQYF,-,TRBJ2-7,TRBV4-2,TRBD2
TGTGCCAGTAGTCCCTTTGGTAAAGGGCCGCTCCAAGAGACCCAGTACTTC,CASSPFGKGPLQETQYF,once,TRBJ2-5,TRBV19,-
TGTGCCAGTAGTATGACAGGCTCGGATCAGCCCCAGCATTTT,CASSMTGSDQPQHF,-,TRBJ1-5,TRBV19,-